This paragraph reports one T cell receptor (beta chain). Its cognate antigen is unknown. These data belong to a study of T cell repertoires in cytomegalovirus infection. Study-wide context: Through public TCR beta signatures, both CMV infection and matching HLA type were indicated.

V was trimmed by 5 bases and J by 0 bases, leaving 10 bases between them. Germline CDR1 SEHNR, CDR2 FQNEAQ (reference sequence). The CDR3 consists of 14 residues. TCRdb fed the reads into MiXCR, producing one record per CDR3 protein. Of roughly 760,000 distinct CDR3 sequences detected, less than 40% appear once; the ten largest clones hold 2.5% to 3.5%. Study results and limitations: CMV-specific HLA-C-restricted TCR beta clonotypes dominated the ex vivo response. Individuals carrying CMV plus the relevant HLA were identified by cumulative frequency of public TCR beta families.

What was sequenced was PBMCs. This chain connects TRBV7-9 to TRBJ1-1; no clear D. The TCR originated in a human donor in good health (CMV status not recorded). Some clones in this sample may be carry-over from other donors' samples. The CDR3 loop reads CASSIGLLNTEAFF. CDR3 DNA: TGTGCCAGCAGCATCGGACTGTTGAACACTGAAGCTTTCTTT.